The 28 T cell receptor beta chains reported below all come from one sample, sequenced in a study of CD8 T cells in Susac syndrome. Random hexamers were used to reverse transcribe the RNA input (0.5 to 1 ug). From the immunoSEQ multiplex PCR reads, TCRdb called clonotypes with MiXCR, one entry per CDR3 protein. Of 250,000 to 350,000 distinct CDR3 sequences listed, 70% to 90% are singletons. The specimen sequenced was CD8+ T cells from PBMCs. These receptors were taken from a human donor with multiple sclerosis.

CDR3 sequence reads: CSVAGFQETQYF. The CDR3 nucleotides read TGCAGCGTTGCAGGGTTCCAAGAGACCCAGTACTTC. The V and J genes are TRBV29-1 and TRBJ2-5; perhaps TRBD1 as D (5 bases). CDR3 length: 12 residues. Trimming pared 4 bases from V and 1 base from J, leaving 7 bases between. CDR1 is SQVTM and CDR2 is ANQGSEA in the germline V gene.

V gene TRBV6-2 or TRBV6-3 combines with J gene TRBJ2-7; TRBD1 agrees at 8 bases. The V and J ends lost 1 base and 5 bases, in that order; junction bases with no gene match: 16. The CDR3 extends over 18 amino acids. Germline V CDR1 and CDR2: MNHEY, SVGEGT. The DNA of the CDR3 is TGTGCCAGCAGTTACTATCTCCCTCGGACAGGGAGCAACGACGAGCAGTACTTC. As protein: CASSYYLPRTGSNDEQYF.

CDR3 sequence reads: CATTGLAGYNEQFF. The CDR3 coding sequence is TGTGCCACCACCGGACTAGCGGGATACAATGAGCAGTTCTTC. The chain uses TRBV15 and TRBJ2-1; 12 nucleotides align to TRBD2. Unmatched junction bases numbered 2, after V lost 7 bases and J lost 4 bases. The germline CDR1 and CDR2 sequences are LNHNV and YYDKDF (reference sequence). CDR3 length: 14 residues. Looking up the rest from reference TRBV15 and TRBJ2-1 gives the full variable domain: DAMVIQNPRYQVTQFGKPVTLSCSQTLNHNVMYWYQQKSSQAPKLLFHYYDKDFNNEADTPDNFQSRRPNTSFCFLDIRSPGLGDTAMYLCATTGLAGYNEQFFGPGTRLTVL.

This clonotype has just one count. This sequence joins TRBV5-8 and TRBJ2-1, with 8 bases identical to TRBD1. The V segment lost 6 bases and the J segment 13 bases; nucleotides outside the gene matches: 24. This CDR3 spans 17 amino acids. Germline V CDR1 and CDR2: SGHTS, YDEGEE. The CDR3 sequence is CASTLKQGELARNLQFF. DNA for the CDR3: TGTGCCAGCACCCTAAAACAGGGGGAGCTAGCCCGCAATCTACAGTTCTTC.

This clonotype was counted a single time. The CDR3 here is CSVGPGAYNEQFF. The CDR3, as DNA: TGCAGCGTTGGACCGGGAGCATACAATGAGCAGTTCTTC. The rearrangement links TRBV29-1 to TRBJ2-1; D may be TRBD2 (6 bases). The CDR3 contains 13 residues. Per the germline V gene, CDR1 is SQVTM and CDR2 is ANQGSEA. V lost 4 bases to trimming and J lost 4 bases, with 11 bases between them.

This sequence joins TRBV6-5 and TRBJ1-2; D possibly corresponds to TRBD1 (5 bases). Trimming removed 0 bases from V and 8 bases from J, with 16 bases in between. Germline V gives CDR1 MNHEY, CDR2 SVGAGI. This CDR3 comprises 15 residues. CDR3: CASSYSYLDIGGYTF. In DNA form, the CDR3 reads TGTGCCAGCAGTTACTCGTATTTGGACATCGGCGGCTACACCTTC.

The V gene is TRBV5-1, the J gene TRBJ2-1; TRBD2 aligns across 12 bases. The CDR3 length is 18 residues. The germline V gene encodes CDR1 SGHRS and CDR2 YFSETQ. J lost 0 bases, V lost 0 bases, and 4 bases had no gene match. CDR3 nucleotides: TGCGCCAGCAGCTTGGAAGGACTAGCGGGGAGCTCCTACAATGAGCAGTTCTTC. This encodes CASSLEGLAGSSYNEQFF.

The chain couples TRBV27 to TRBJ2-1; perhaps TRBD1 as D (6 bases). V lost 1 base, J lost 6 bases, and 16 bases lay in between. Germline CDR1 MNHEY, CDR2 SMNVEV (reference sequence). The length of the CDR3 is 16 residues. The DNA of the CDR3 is TGTGCCAGCAGTTTATGGGGGTACAGGGAAGGCAATGAGCAGTTCTTC. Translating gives CASSLWGYREGNEQFF.

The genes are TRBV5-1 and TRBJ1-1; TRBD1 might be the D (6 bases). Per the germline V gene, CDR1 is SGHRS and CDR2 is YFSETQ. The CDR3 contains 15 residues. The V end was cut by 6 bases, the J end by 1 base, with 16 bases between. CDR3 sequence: CASTQTGQANTEAFF. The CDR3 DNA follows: TGCGCCAGCACCCAAACGGGACAAGCGAACACTGAAGCTTTCTTT.

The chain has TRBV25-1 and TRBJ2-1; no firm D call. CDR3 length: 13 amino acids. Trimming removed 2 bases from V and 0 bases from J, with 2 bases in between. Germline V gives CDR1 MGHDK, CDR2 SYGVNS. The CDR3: CASSEGSYNEQFF. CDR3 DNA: TGTGCCAGCAGTGAAGGCTCCTACAATGAGCAGTTCTTC.

The CDR3: CASSQDEGRKNEKLFF. CDR3 sequence (DNA): TGTGCCAGCAGCCAAGATGAGGGACGGAAGAATGAAAAACTGTTTTTT. The chain recombines TRBV4-2 with TRBJ1-4, with D possibly matching TRBD1 (5 bases). Between the trimmed V and J ends, which lost 0 bases and 5 bases, there was a span of 13 bases. The CDR3 covers 16 residues. Germline CDR1 LGHNA, CDR2 YNFKEQ.

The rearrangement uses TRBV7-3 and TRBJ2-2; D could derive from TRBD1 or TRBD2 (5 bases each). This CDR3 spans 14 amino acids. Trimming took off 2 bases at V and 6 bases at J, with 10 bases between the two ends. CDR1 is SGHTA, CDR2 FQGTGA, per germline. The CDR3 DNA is TGTGCCAGCAGCTTACTCGGGGACGCCGGGGAGCTGTTTTTT. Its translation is CASSLLGDAGELFF. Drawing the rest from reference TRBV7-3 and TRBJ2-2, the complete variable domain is GAGVSQTPSNKVTEKGKYVELRCDPISGHTALYWYRQSLGQGPEFLIYFQGTGAADDSGLPNDRFFAVRPEGSVSTLKIQRTERGDSAVYLCASSLLGDAGELFFGEGSRLTVL.

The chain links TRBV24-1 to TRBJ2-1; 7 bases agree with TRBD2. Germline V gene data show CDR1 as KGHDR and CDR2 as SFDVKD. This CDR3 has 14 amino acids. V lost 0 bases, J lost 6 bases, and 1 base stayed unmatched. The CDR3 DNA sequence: TGTGCCACCAGTGATTTGGCTAGCGGCAATGAGCAGTTCTTC. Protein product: CATSDLASGNEQFF.

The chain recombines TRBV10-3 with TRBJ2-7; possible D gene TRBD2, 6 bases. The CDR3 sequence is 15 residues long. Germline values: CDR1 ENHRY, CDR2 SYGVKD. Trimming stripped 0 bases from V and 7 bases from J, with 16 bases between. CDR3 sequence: CAISESGGGPSEQYF. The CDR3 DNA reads TGTGCCATCAGTGAGTCTGGGGGAGGCCCGAGTGAGCAGTACTTC.

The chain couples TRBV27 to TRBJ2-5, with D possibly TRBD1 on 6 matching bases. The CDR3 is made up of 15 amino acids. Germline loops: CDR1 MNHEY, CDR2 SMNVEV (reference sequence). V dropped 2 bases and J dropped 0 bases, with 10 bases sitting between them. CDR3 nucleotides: TGTGCCAGCAGTTTAGGGACACTGTACCAAGAGACCCAGTACTTC. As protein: CASSLGTLYQETQYF.

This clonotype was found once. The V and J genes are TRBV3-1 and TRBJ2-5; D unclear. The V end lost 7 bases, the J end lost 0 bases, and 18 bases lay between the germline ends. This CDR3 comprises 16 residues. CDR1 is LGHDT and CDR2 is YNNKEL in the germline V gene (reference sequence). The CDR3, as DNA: TGTGCCAGCACCCCTTGGTCAGGACCGTACCAAGAGACCCAGTACTTC. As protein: CASTPWSGPYQETQYF.

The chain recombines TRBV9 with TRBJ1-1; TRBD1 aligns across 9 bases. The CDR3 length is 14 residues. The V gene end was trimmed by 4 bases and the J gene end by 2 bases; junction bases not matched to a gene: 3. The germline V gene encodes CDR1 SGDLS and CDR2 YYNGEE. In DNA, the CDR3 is TGTGCCAGCAGCCCACAGGGGGCTAACACTGAAGCTTTCTTT. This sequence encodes CASSPQGANTEAFF.

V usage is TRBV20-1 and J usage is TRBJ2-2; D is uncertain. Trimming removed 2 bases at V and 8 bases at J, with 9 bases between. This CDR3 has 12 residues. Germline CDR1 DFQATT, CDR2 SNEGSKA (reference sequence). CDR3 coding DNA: TGCAGTGCTAGATCCTATTGGGGGGAGCTGTTTTTT. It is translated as CSARSYWGELFF.

CDR3 region: CASSLLPLAANEQFF. The DNA for the CDR3 is TGTGCCAGCAGCCTTCTCCCCCTAGCGGCCAATGAGCAGTTCTTC. V gene TRBV9 combines with J gene TRBJ2-1; the match to TRBD2 covers 7 bases. V shed 4 bases and J 6 bases; nucleotides not matched to a gene: 10. The CDR3 contains 15 residues. The germline V gene encodes CDR1 SGDLS and CDR2 YYNGEE.

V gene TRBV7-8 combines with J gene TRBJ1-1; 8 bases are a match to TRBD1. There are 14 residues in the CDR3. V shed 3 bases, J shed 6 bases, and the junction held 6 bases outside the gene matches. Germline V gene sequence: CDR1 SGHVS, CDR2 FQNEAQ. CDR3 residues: CASSLTGDKSEAFF. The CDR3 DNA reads TGTGCCAGCAGCTTGACAGGGGATAAGTCTGAAGCTTTCTTT.

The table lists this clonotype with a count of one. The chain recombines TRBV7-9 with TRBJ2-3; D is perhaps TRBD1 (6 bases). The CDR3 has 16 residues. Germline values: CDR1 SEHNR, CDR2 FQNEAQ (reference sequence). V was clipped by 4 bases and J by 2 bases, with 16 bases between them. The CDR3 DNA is TGTGCCAGCAGCTACTTACCGGGACACTCCACAGATACGCAGTATTTT. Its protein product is CASSYLPGHSTDTQYF.

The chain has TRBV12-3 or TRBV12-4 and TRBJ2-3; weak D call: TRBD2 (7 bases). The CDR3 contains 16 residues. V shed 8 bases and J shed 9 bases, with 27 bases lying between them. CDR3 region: CASATSGGSQFPTQYF. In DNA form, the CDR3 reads TGTGCCAGCGCCACCTCGGGGGGCAGCCAGTTTCCCACGCAGTATTTT.

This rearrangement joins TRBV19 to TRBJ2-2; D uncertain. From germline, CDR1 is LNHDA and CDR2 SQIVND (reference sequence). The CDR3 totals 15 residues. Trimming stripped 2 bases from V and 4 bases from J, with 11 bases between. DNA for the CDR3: TGTGCCAGTAGTATATCGGCAGGCACCACCGGGGAGCTGTTTTTT. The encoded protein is CASSISAGTTGELFF.

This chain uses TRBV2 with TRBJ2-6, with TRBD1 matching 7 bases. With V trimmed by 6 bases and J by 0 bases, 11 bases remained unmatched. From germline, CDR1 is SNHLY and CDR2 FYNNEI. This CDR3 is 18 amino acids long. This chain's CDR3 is CASSFPGQQFSGANVLTF. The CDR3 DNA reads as TGTGCCAGCAGCTTTCCGGGACAGCAATTCTCTGGGGCCAACGTCCTGACTTTC.

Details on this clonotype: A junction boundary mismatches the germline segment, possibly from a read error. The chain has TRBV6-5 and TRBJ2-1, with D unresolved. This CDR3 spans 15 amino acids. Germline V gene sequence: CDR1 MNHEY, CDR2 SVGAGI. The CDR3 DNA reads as TGTGCCAGCAGCAGCCCTGGGCCCGCCTACAATGAGCAGCTCTTC. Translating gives CASSSPGPAYNEQLF.

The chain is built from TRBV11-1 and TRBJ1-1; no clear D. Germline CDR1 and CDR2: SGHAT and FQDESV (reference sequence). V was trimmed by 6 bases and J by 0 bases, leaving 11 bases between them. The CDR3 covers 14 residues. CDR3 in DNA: TGTGCCAGCAGTATTTTCGGCTTGAACACTGAAGCTTTCTTT. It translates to CASSIFGLNTEAFF.

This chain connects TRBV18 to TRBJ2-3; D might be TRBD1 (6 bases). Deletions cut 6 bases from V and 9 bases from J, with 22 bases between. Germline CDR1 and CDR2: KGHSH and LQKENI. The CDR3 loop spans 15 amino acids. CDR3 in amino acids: CASSPWDTGKRTQYF. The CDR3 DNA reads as TGTGCCAGCTCCCCCTGGGACACGGGAAAGAGGACGCAGTATTTT.

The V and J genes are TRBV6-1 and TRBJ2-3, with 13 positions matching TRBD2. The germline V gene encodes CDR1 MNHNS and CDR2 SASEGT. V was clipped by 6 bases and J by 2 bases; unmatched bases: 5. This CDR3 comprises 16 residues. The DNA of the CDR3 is TGTGCCAGCAGGCCGACTAGCGGGAGGAACACAGATACGCAGTATTTT. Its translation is CASRPTSGRNTDTQYF.